The rows below give T cell receptor beta chains drawn from one sample of a study of graft-versus-host responses after intestinal transplantation. The antigens of these receptors remain unknown. Repertoires were generated with immunoSEQ multiplex PCR, while TCRdb's copy carries only in-frame clones and drops some. The sample includes about 70,000 clones, just under 95% seen only once; the top ten take less than 0.65%. Here the sequenced sample was unstimulated CD8+ T cells sorted from spleen or lymph node cells, taken before intestinal transplant. The receptors here all came from a human donor who received an intestinal transplant. Each CDR3 is given with its conserved first and last residue. Each record gives: J gene, V gene, clone size, D gene, CDR3 DNA, CDR3 protein. D genes are given only for firm matches. Not all rows give a size; the values are once, few, many and, for expanded clones, a class.

TRBJ2-1 TRBV7-6 NA TRBD2 TGTGCCAGCAGCCCTGGACTAGCGGAGTACAATGAGCAGTTCTTC CASSPGLAEYNEQFF
TRBJ1-2 TRBV27 NA NA TGTGCCAGCGGTTGGGGCTCGACAGGCACAATCTTC CASGWGSTGTIF
TRBJ2-7 TRBV27 NA NA TGTGCCAGCAGTTTAGTTGGGGACGAGCAGTACTTC CASSLVGDEQYF
TRBJ2-7 TRBV5-1 NA NA TGCGCCAGCAGCTTAGGGTCCTACTACGAGCAGTACTTC CASSLGSYYEQYF
TRBJ2-1 TRBV29-1 NA TRBD2 TGCAGCGTGGCTAGCGGGAGAGGTGAGCAGTTCTTC CSVASGRGEQFF
TRBJ1-1 TRBV2 NA NA TGTGCCAGCAGTGAAAATCAGAACACTGAAGCTTTCTTT CASSENQNTEAFF
TRBJ1-1 TRBV5-4 NA NA TGTGCCAGCAGCTTGGCCCTTGAGGGACTGTCCCAAGCTTTCTTT CASSLALEGLSQAFF
TRBJ2-7 TRBV10-3 NA TRBD2 TGTGCCATCAGTGAGATCGGACTAGCGGGTTCCTACGAGCAGTACTTC CAISEIGLAGSYEQYF
TRBJ2-7 TRBV2 NA NA TGTGCCAGCAGTGAGTTCCACGAGCAGTACTTC CASSEFHEQYF
TRBJ2-7 TRBV27 NA TRBD1 TGTGCCAGCAGAACAAGGCAGGGGGCCTCCTACGAGCAGTACTTC CASRTRQGASYEQYF
TRBJ2-1 TRBV9 NA NA TGTGCCAGCAGTCTGGTTAGGCAGTACTACAATGAGCAGTTCTTC CASSLVRQYYNEQFF
TRBJ2-7 TRBV7-6 NA TRBD1 TGTGCCAGCAGCCGAGGGACAGGGGGAGTCTACGAGCAGTACTTC CASSRGTGGVYEQYF
TRBJ2-7 TRBV6-5 NA NA TGTGCCAGCAGGTCAAGCTCCTACGAGCAGTACTTC CASRSSSYEQYF
TRBJ2-7 TRBV28 NA TRBD1 TGTGCCAGCGCCGGGACAGGGTACGAGCAGTACTTC CASAGTGYEQYF
TRBJ1-3 TRBV15 NA TRBD1 TGTGCCACCAGCAGTCAGGGGGCCATCTCTGGAAACACCATATATTTT CATSSQGAISGNTIYF
TRBJ2-7 TRBV28 NA NA TGTGCCAGCAGTCCGCCTGAGGGACCCTACGAGCAGTACTTC CASSPPEGPYEQYF
TRBJ2-6 TRBV18 once TRBD1 TGTGCCAGCTCACGGCTACAGGGGCCGCATAACTCTGGGGCCAACGTCCTGACTTTC CASSRLQGPHNSGANVLTF
TRBJ2-3 TRBV27 NA NA TGTGCCAGCAGTTTTCAGGGTTCCCCTTATGGCGGAAGAGATACGCAGTATTTT CASSFQGSPYGGRDTQYF
TRBJ1-1 TRBV27 NA NA TGTGCCAGCAGTCCCATGCTTCTGAACACTGAAGCTTTCTTT CASSPMLLNTEAFF
TRBJ1-1 TRBV2 NA NA TGTGCCAGCATGTCAGGGTTTCGCACTGAAGCTTTCTTT CASMSGFRTEAFF
TRBJ1-1 TRBV14 NA NA TGTGCCAGCAGCCACCTACAGGGCTTCGCTTCTGAAGCTTTCTTT CASSHLQGFASEAFF
TRBJ1-2 TRBV5-4 NA NA TGTGCCAGCAGCTCCGGGTGTTGTGGCTACACCTTC CASSSGCCGYTF
TRBJ2-7 TRBV13 NA NA TGTGCCAGCAGCTTAAGGGGGACGTTCGAGCAGTACTTC CASSLRGTFEQYF
TRBJ2-1 TRBV27 once NA TGTGCCAGCAGTTTAGAGGGAATAGGTAACAATGAGCAGTTCTTC CASSLEGIGNNEQFF
TRBJ2-4 TRBV29-1 NA TRBD1 TGCAGCGTTGCCCCTCTCGACAGGGGGACCGTCCCGGCCAAAAACATTCAGTACTTC CSVAPLDRGTVPAKNIQYF
TRBJ2-1 TRBV5-6 NA NA TGTGCCAGCAGCGTGACTAGCTCCTACAATGAGCAGTTCTTC CASSVTSSYNEQFF
TRBJ1-1 TRBV4-2 once NA TGTGCCAGCAGCCAAGGATTGGGTCGAATGAACACTGAAGCTTTCTTT CASSQGLGRMNTEAFF
TRBJ2-1 TRBV30 few TRBD2 TGTGCCTGGAGTGTACCTCGTTCTAGCGGGACTTACAATGAGCAGTTCTTC CAWSVPRSSGTYNEQFF
TRBJ2-1 TRBV19 NA TRBD1 TGTGCCAGTAGTATTGGGTACTCTCCCGGGACAGGGGATGAGCAGTTCTTC CASSIGYSPGTGDEQFF
TRBJ1-2 TRBV10-2 NA TRBD1 TGCGCCAGCAGTGAGTTCGGGGACAGTCGCTTCAACTATGGCTACACCTTC CASSEFGDSRFNYGYTF
TRBJ2-7 TRBV27 NA NA TGTGCCAGCAGTTTGGGGGGCGCGGGGGAGCAGTACTTC CASSLGGAGEQYF
TRBJ2-1 TRBV29-1 NA TRBD1 TGCAGCGTTGACGAGGGACAGGGTTTCATGGGTGAGCAGTTCTTC CSVDEGQGFMGEQFF
TRBJ1-4 TRBV12-5 NA NA TGTGCTAGTGGGACTCTTGGGTTTTCTAATGAAAAACTGTTTTTT CASGTLGFSNEKLFF
TRBJ2-2 TRBV29-1 NA TRBD1 TGCAGCGTTGATCGACAGGGGAACGGGGAGCTGTTTTTT CSVDRQGNGELFF
TRBJ2-7 TRBV6-6 NA NA TGTGCCAGCAGTTTGGAGGAAGGGATCTACGAGCAGTACTTC CASSLEEGIYEQYF
TRBJ2-3 TRBV11-2 NA TRBD2 TGTGCCAGCAGCTTAGAGGGTAGCGGGAGGACAGATACGCAGTATTTT CASSLEGSGRTDTQYF
TRBJ2-5 TRBV28 NA TRBD2 TGTGCCAGCAGTTTATTGGCGGGAGGGGCCCAGTACTTC CASSLLAGGAQYF
TRBJ1-4 TRBV6-1 NA TRBD1 TGTGCCAGCAGTGAGCACAGGGGGCGGGGGAATGAAAAACTGTTTTTT CASSEHRGRGNEKLFF
TRBJ2-3 TRBV7-9 NA NA TGTGCCAGCAGCTTAGAAAGATCTTTCCAGTATTTT CASSLERSFQYF
TRBJ2-3 TRBV27 NA NA TGTGCCACCCGCGGGGAGACGACTAGCACAGATACGCAGTATTTT CATRGETTSTDTQYF
TRBJ2-5 TRBV5-8 NA TRBD2 TGTGCCAGCAGCGACCCGGGACTAGCAGAGACCCAGTACTTC CASSDPGLAETQYF
TRBJ1-3 TRBV25-1 once TRBD1 TGTGCCAGCAGTACAGGGGAAGAAAACACCATATATTTT CASSTGEENTIYF
TRBJ1-5 TRBV27 NA NA TGTGCCAGCAGCTTAGACAATAGCAATCAGCCCCAGCATTTT CASSLDNSNQPQHF
TRBJ2-1 TRBV21-1 NA NA TGTGCCAGCAGACCCAGGGAGAGTAGCGGGAGATGCGGTTGCAATGAGCAGTTCTTC CASRPRESSGRCGCNEQFF
TRBJ1-1 TRBV11-1 NA NA TGTGCCAGCAGGAGGGACACCCTCAACACTGAAGCTTTCTTT CASRRDTLNTEAFF
TRBJ2-5 TRBV28 NA NA TGTGCCAGCAGTTTAAGGCTCGATCGATTCCAAGAGACCCAGTACTTC CASSLRLDRFQETQYF